The text below deals with one T cell receptor beta chain. Antigen specificity is unknown. The data were produced by immunoSEQ multiplex PCR, yet TCRdb's version contains in-frame clones alone and is incomplete. The sample holds over 1,000 clones, approximately 60% seen once. This sample is part of a study of STAT3 mutations in large granular lymphocyte leukemia. In the study overall: Roughly half the longitudinally sequenced T-LGLL patients had canonical STAT3 mutations. Over half of T-LGLL patients had one or more immunosuppressive regimens. General study findings and limits: TCR clonotype switching after therapy occurred in about 35% of the 18 patients. Every T-cell large granular lymphocyte leukemia patient had at least one immunodominant TCR beta clonotype.

The CDR3 consists of 13 residues. Between the trimmed V and J ends, which lost 3 bases and 2 bases, there was a span of 7 bases. The germline CDR1 and CDR2 sequences are SGHTA and FQGNSA. Input material: PBMCs. The sequence came from a human donor with T large granular lymphocyte leukemia. Some clones in this sample may be carry-over from other donors' samples. The chain is built from TRBV7-2 and TRBJ2-5; D gene unclear. The CDR3 nucleotides read TGTGCCAGCAGCTTCGGGCAGCAAGAGACCCAGTACTTC. Amino acid sequence: CASSFGQQETQYF.